What follows are 13 T cell receptor beta chains derived from one specimen sequenced in a study of blood T cell repertoires in COVID-19. Profiled with immunoSEQ multiplex PCR; TCRdb holds only in-frame clones, not every one. The sample includes over 200,000 clones, about 90% of them seen just once. The sequencing input was peripheral blood. The receptors stem from a woman between 25 and 40 years old who had recovered from COVID-19.

The DNA of the CDR3 is TGTGCCAGTAGTATACGCGGGGTCAATCAGCCCCAGCATTTT. Protein product: CASSIRGVNQPQHF. J is TRBJ1-5 and V is TRBV19, with no clear D. The CDR3 runs 14 residues. Trimming left V 2 bases short and J 3 bases short, with 8 bases between. The germline V gene has CDR1 LNHDA and CDR2 SQIVND (reference sequence).

V and J are TRBV4-1 and TRBJ2-3; TRBD1 might be the D (5 bases). The CDR3 consists of 16 residues. Germline CDR1 MGHRA, CDR2 YSYEKL. The ends were cut back, 1 base at V and 1 base at J, with 12 bases in the middle. The CDR3 spells CASSQVGRSRTDTQYF. CDR3 nucleotide sequence: TGCGCCAGCAGCCAAGTGGGGCGCAGTCGCACAGATACGCAGTATTTT.

This chain links TRBV3-1 (or the pseudogene TRBV3-2) with TRBJ2-5; a weak D match, TRBD1 (6 bases). Germline assignment: CDR1 LGHDT and CDR2 YNNKEL (reference sequence). The CDR3 loop spans 13 amino acids. Trimming took off 3 bases at V and 4 bases at J, with 9 bases between the two ends. CDR3 nucleotides: TGTGCCAGCAGCCAGATACAGGGAGAGACCCAGTACTTC. This translates into CASSQIQGETQYF.

CDR3 in amino acids: CASSYPTGLAGGPHNNEQFF. The CDR3, as DNA: TGTGCCAGCAGTTACCCGACGGGTCTAGCGGGGGGACCCCACAACAATGAGCAGTTCTTC. The rearrangement uses TRBV6-2 or TRBV6-3 and TRBJ2-1; TRBD2 aligns across 11 bases. V shed 2 bases and J 5 bases; nucleotides not matched to a gene: 17. This CDR3 is 20 amino acids long. Per germline, CDR1 MNHEY and CDR2 SVGEGT.

This clone has only a few counts. The CDR3 DNA follows: TGCGCCAGCAGCCAAGGGCACTCGGGGGTTGGGCAGTTCTTC. Amino acids: CASSQGHSGVGQFF. V and J are TRBV4-3 and TRBJ2-1, with D perhaps TRBD2 (6 bases). Trimming pared 1 base from V and 12 bases from J, leaving 16 bases between. The CDR3 runs to 14 residues. Germline CDR1 reads LGHNA; CDR2 reads YSLEER.

The CDR3 bases are TGTGCCAGCAGGACAGAAATATACGAGCAGTACTTC. This encodes CASRTEIYEQYF. The chain is built from TRBV2 and TRBJ2-7; D perhaps matches TRBD1 (5 bases). CDR1 is SNHLY, CDR2 FYNNEI, per germline. There are 12 residues in the CDR3. V lost 6 bases and J lost 4, with 10 bases in between.

This chain joins TRBV2 and TRBJ2-7, with D perhaps matching TRBD1 (5 bases). Germline V gene sequence: CDR1 SNHLY, CDR2 FYNNEI. The CDR3 has 12 residues. Between the trimmed V and J ends, which lost 3 bases and 10 bases, there was a span of 13 bases. The CDR3 bases are TGTGCCAGCAGTGATCCAGGGAAAAAACAGTACTTC. It codes for CASSDPGKKQYF.

The rearrangement uses TRBV4-2 and TRBJ1-3; 9 nucleotides agree with TRBD1. CDR1 is LGHNA and CDR2 is YNFKEQ in the germline V gene. Losses at the gene ends were 0 bases for V and 4 bases for J; bases not matched to a gene: 16. The CDR3 sequence is 20 residues long. The CDR3 nucleotides are TGTGCCAGCAGCCAAGATCACAAGGACAGGGGCCTGGGAGGGGGAAACACCATATATTTT. Protein sequence: CASSQDHKDRGLGGGNTIYF.

The gene calls are TRBV29-1 and TRBJ1-2, with D possibly being TRBD1 (6 bases). This CDR3 spans 11 amino acids. Germline values: CDR1 SQVTM, CDR2 ANQGSEA. The ends were cut back, 4 bases at V and 14 bases at J, with 17 bases in the middle. The CDR3 coding sequence is TGCAGCGTTGGGGTGGTAGGGGGTTCTACCTTC. This translates into CSVGVVGGSTF.

This chain uses TRBV5-5 with TRBJ1-6; no clear D. Germline CDR1 reads SGHKS; CDR2 reads YYEKEE (reference sequence). V was pared by 1 base and J by 11 bases, with 7 bases between. The CDR3 is 12 amino acids. The DNA for the CDR3 is TGTGCCAGCAGCTTGACCACGGCACCCCTCCACTTT. This encodes CASSLTTAPLHF.

The chain uses TRBV27 and TRBJ1-1; 9 bases fit TRBD1. CDR3 size: 15 residues. The germline V gene encodes CDR1 MNHEY and CDR2 SMNVEV (reference sequence). V lost 4 bases to trimming and J lost 4 bases; unmatched junction nucleotides: 7. CDR3 DNA: TGTGCCAGCAGTTACGCGACAGGGGGAACCACTGAAGCTTTCTTT. This sequence encodes CASSYATGGTTEAFF.

This clone has only one observation. The V gene is TRBV5-1, the J gene TRBJ2-7, with D possibly matching TRBD2 (5 bases). Germline loops: CDR1 SGHRS, CDR2 YFSETQ. This CDR3 comprises 12 residues. Trimming removed 3 bases from V and 6 bases from J, with 10 bases in between. In DNA, the CDR3 is TGCGCCAGCAGCTCGCCCGGGGTCGAGCAGTACTTC. Protein sequence: CASSSPGVEQYF.

V and J are TRBV5-4 and TRBJ2-3; 8 bases are a match to TRBD1. V was pared by 2 bases and J by 3 bases, with 5 bases of the junction left unmatched. This CDR3 comprises 15 residues. Germline CDR1 and CDR2: SGHNT and YYREEE (reference sequence). The DNA of the CDR3 is TGTGCCAGCAGCTTATACAGGGGGTGGACAGATACGCAGTATTTT. Its protein is CASSLYRGWTDTQYF. Full variable domain (outside the CDR3, taken from reference TRBV5-4 and TRBJ2-3): ETGVTQSPTHLIKTRGQQVTLRCSSQSGHNTVSWYQQALGQGPQFIFQYYREEENGRGNFPPRFSGLQFPNYSSELNVNALELDDSALYLCASSLYRGWTDTQYFGPGTRLTVL.